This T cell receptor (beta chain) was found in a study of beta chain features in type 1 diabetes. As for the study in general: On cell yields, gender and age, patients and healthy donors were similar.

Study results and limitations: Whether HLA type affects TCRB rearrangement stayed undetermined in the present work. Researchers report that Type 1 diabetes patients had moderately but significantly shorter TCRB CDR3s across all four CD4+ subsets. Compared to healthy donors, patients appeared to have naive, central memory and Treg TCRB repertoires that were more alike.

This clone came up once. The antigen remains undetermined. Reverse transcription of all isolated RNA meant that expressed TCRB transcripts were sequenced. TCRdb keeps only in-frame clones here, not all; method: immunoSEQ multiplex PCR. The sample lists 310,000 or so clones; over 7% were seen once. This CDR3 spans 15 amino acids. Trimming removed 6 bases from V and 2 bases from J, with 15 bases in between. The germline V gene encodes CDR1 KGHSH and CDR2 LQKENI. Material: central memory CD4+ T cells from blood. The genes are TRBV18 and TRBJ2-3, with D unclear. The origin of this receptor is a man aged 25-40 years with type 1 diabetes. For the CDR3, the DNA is TGTGCCAGCTCGAACAGAGCACAAATCACAGATACGCAGTATTTT. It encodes CASSNRAQITDTQYF. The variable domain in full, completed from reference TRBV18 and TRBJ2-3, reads NAGVMQNPRHLVRRRGQEARLRCSPMKGHSHVYWYRQLPEEGLKFMVYLQKENIIDESGMPKERFSAEFPKEGPSILRIQQVVRGDSAAYFCASSNRAQITDTQYFGPGTRLTVL.